Presented here are 9 T cell receptor beta chains from one specimen sequenced in a study of cytomegalovirus exposure and HLA in healthy donors. A multiplex PCR was run with 60 Vbeta primers and 13 Jbeta primers. Clones were sequenced by immunoSEQ multiplex PCR, and TCRdb holds only the in-frame ones, with some missing. The repertoire table contains some 150,000 clones. The source material was PBMCs. These TCRs come from a woman aged 18-29 years in good health and CMV-seronegative.

The chain links TRBV7-9 to TRBJ2-5; tentatively, D is TRBD2 (5 bases). Germline V CDR1 and CDR2: SEHNR, FQNEAQ (reference sequence). There are 12 residues in the CDR3. V was trimmed by 5 bases and J by 11 bases, leaving 15 bases between them. The CDR3 sequence: CASSQRGLEQYF. CDR3 bases: TGTGCCAGCAGCCAACGCGGGTTGGAGCAGTACTTC.

The gene calls are TRBV10-1 and TRBJ1-1; the D gene is possibly TRBD1 (5 bases). The CDR3 extends over 13 amino acids. V lost 4 bases to trimming and J lost 6 bases, with 12 bases between them. The germline gives CDR1 WNHNN, CDR2 SYGVQD (reference sequence). CDR3 nucleotides: TGCGCCAGCAGTGTCTCCCGGGGGTCTGAAGCTTTCTTT. Translation gives CASSVSRGSEAFF.

This chain joins TRBV5-4 and TRBJ2-3, with D possibly being TRBD2 (5 bases). The V gene lost 4 bases and the J gene lost 2 bases, with 11 bases spanning the gap. The CDR3 is made up of 14 amino acids. Germline loops: CDR1 SGHNT, CDR2 YYREEE (reference sequence). For the CDR3, the DNA is TGTGCCAGCAGCCTCAGCGGAATCACAGATACGCAGTATTTT. Protein: CASSLSGITDTQYF.

The rearrangement joins TRBV5-1 to TRBJ1-2; TRBD1 matches 10 bases. The CDR3 runs 15 residues. Germline loops: CDR1 SGHRS, CDR2 YFSETQ. Trimming took 3 bases from V and 5 from J; bases not matched to a gene: 7. DNA for the CDR3: TGCGCCAGCAGCTCGGGGACAGGGGCTGGGTATGGCTACACCTTC. Its translation is CASSSGTGAGYGYTF.

V and J are TRBV11-2 and TRBJ2-1; D is perhaps TRBD2 (5 bases). V was cut by 8 bases and J by 3 bases, with 14 bases left in between. This CDR3 has 14 amino acids. The V gene's germline CDR1 is SGHAT and CDR2 FQNNGV. The CDR3 DNA reads as TGTGCCAGCGAAACGGGAAACTTCTACAATGAGCAGTTCTTC. It codes for CASETGNFYNEQFF.

This sequence joins TRBV5-6 and TRBJ2-7, with D possibly matching TRBD2 (5 bases). Per germline, CDR1 SGHDT and CDR2 YYEEEE. The CDR3 is 18 residues long. V was trimmed by 1 base and J by 3 bases, leaving 23 bases between them. The CDR3 coding sequence is TGTGCCAGCAGCTTGCTGGGAGAAAAGTACTCCTTTTTCTACGAGCAGTACTTC. Amino acid sequence: CASSLLGEKYSFFYEQYF.

V is TRBV27 and J is TRBJ2-1; unclear D gene. Germline CDR1 is MNHEY and CDR2 is SMNVEV (reference sequence). Trimming removed 7 bases from V and 0 bases from J, with 7 bases in between. This CDR3 is built from 13 residues. This chain's CDR3 is CASTTSSYNEQFF. As DNA, the CDR3 is TGTGCCAGCACAACGAGCTCCTACAATGAGCAGTTCTTC.

This chain joins TRBV5-5 and TRBJ1-1, with 11 nucleotides matching TRBD1. CDR3 size: 17 residues. V lost 1 base, J lost 1 base, and 6 bases stayed unmatched. The V gene's germline CDR1 is SGHKS and CDR2 YYEKEE (reference sequence). This chain's CDR3 is CASSLRDRGVANTEAFF. The CDR3, as DNA: TGTGCCAGCAGCTTGAGGGACAGGGGGGTCGCGAACACTGAAGCTTTCTTT.

The J gene is TRBJ2-3, the V gene TRBV5-1; 9 bases are a match to TRBD1. V lost 2 bases, J lost 4 bases, and 11 bases stayed unmatched. This CDR3 is 17 amino acids long. Germline CDR1 is SGHRS and CDR2 is YFSETQ. CDR3 nucleotides: TGCGCCAGCAGCTTACAGCCGGGACAGGGATTGTCAGATACGCAGTATTTT. It is translated as CASSLQPGQGLSDTQYF. Combining the CDR3 with reference TRBV5-1 and TRBJ2-3 gives the whole variable domain KAGVTQTPRYLIKTRGQQVTLSCSPISGHRSVSWYQQTPGQGLQFLFEYFSETQRNKGNFPGRFSGRQFSNSRSEMNVSTLELGDSALYLCASSLQPGQGLSDTQYFGPGTRLTVL.